The rows below give T cell receptor beta chains drawn from one sample of a study of cytomegalovirus exposure and HLA in healthy donors. Sequenced by immunoSEQ multiplex PCR; TCRdb stores in-frame clones only, minus some. The sample has 110,000 to 150,000 clones, about three quarters seen once. The sample comprised PBMCs. These receptors were collected from a human donor in good health. The CDR3 runs from the conserved cysteine through the conserved F or W. A D gene is named only where the DNA matches it firmly. The size entry is marked missing in some rows and otherwise reads once, few, many or a size class.

d_gene | len | j_gene | v_gene | abundance | CDR3nt | CDR3aa
NA | 13 | TRBJ1-1 | TRBV6-5 | NA | TGTGCCAGCCGCCACTACATGAACTCTGAAGCTTTCTTT | CASRHYMNSEAFF
NA | 13 | TRBJ2-3 | TRBV6-6 | NA | TGTGCCAGCAGTTACCTGACGGGGGATACGCAGTATTTT | CASSYLTGDTQYF
TRBD1 | 14 | TRBJ2-5 | TRBV29-1 | few | TGCAGCGTTGACCGTCTAACAGGGGACGGGACCCAGTACTTC | CSVDRLTGDGTQYF
NA | 13 | TRBJ2-5 | TRBV19 | few | TGTGCCAGTAGCGACCCCCCGGGGGAGACCCAGTACTTC | CASSDPPGETQYF
TRBD1 | 16 | TRBJ1-6 | TRBV15 | few | TGTGCCACCAGCAGAATTGACAGGGACTATAATTCACCCCTCCACTTT | CATSRIDRDYNSPLHF
TRBD1 | 14 | TRBJ1-4 | TRBV7-9 | NA | TGTGCCAGCAGCGCAGGGGGATCTAATGAAAAACTGTTTTTT | CASSAGGSNEKLFF
NA | 14 | TRBJ2-5 | TRBV11-3 | NA | TGTGCCAGCAGCTTAGGACAGGTACAAGAGACCCAGTACTTC | CASSLGQVQETQYF
TRBD1 | 15 | TRBJ2-7 | TRBV10-2 | few | TGCGCCAGCAGTGAGTCGACAGGGAGCTCCTACGAGCAGTACTTC | CASSESTGSSYEQYF
NA | 15 | TRBJ1-6 | TRBV27 | NA | TGTGCCAGCAGTTTATACTTCTCCTATAATTCACCCCTCCACTTT | CASSLYFSYNSPLHF
TRBD1 | 14 | TRBJ2-1 | TRBV5-1 | NA | TGCGCCAGCAGCTTCCGGACAGGGATCAATGAGCAGTTCTTC | CASSFRTGINEQFF
NA | 15 | TRBJ1-2 | TRBV4-1 | NA | TGCGCCAGCAGCCAAGGATCTAGGGGAAACTATGGCTACACCTTC | CASSQGSRGNYGYTF
NA | 12 | TRBJ2-5 | TRBV21-1 | NA | TGTGCCAGCACTAGCGGTAAAGAGACCCAGTACTTC | CASTSGKETQYF
TRBD1 | 15 | TRBJ1-1 | TRBV11-2 | NA | TGTGCCAGCAGCTTAACAGGGGGGGGGAACACTGAAGCTTTCTTT | CASSLTGGGNTEAFF
TRBD1 | 16 | TRBJ2-1 | TRBV6-1 | NA | TGTGCCAGCAGTCAAGGGTGGGACAGATATTACAATGAGCAGTTCTTC | CASSQGWDRYYNEQFF
NA | 15 | TRBJ2-7 | TRBV6-6 | NA | TGTGCCAGCAGTTATTCGTCCCCTTTCAGCTACGAGCAGTACTTC | CASSYSSPFSYEQYF
TRBD2 | 17 | TRBJ2-3 | TRBV2 | NA | TGTGCCAGCAGTGAAAGGGGACTACAAACCTACACAGATACGCAGTATTTT | CASSERGLQTYTDTQYF
TRBD1 | 15 | TRBJ1-3 | TRBV6-5 | NA | TGTGCCAGCAGTTATTCAGGGGGGCCTGGAAACACCATATATTTT | CASSYSGGPGNTIYF
TRBD2 | 16 | TRBJ2-3 | TRBV10-1 | few | TGCGCCAGCAGTGGGAGGGACTACAAAAGCACAGATACGCAGTATTTT | CASSGRDYKSTDTQYF
TRBD2 | 18 | TRBJ2-1 | TRBV9 | NA | TGTGCCAGCTTTCCTACTAGCGGGGGGCCCCGCTCCTACAATGAGCAGTTCTTC | CASFPTSGGPRSYNEQFF
NA | 14 | TRBJ2-7 | TRBV6-6 | few | TGTGCCAGCAGTACAGGGGGGGGCTCCTACGAGCAGTACTTC | CASSTGGGSYEQYF
TRBD1 | 15 | TRBJ1-1 | TRBV18 | once | TGTGCCAGCTCACCATCGACAGGGGCGTACACTGAAGCTTTCTTT | CASSPSTGAYTEAFF
NA | 14 | TRBJ1-2 | TRBV29-1 | NA | TGCAGCGTTGAAGAATCGGGACTAAACTATGGCTACACCTTC | CSVEESGLNYGYTF
TRBD2 | 16 | TRBJ2-1 | TRBV4-1 | NA | TGCGCCAGCAGCCAACAAGGACTAGGTAACCACAATGAGCAGTTCTTC | CASSQQGLGNHNEQFF
NA | 13 | TRBJ1-6 | TRBV6-5 | NA | TGTGCCAGCAGCCCCAACAGGGATTCACCCCTCCACTTT | CASSPNRDSPLHF
TRBD2 | 15 | TRBJ2-7 | TRBV4-2 | NA | TGTGCCAGCAGCCAAGAGACTAGCGGGAAGGCCGAGCAGTACTTC | CASSQETSGKAEQYF
TRBD1 | 16 | TRBJ1-4 | TRBV4-1 | NA | TGCGCCAGCAGCCAAGTAAGGGGGCGATTGGGTGAAAAACTGTTTTTT | CASSQVRGRLGEKLFF
TRBD1 | 15 | TRBJ2-7 | TRBV4-1 | NA | TGCGCCAGCAGCCAAGGCCAGGGGGCGGCCTACGAGCAGTACTTC | CASSQGQGAAYEQYF
TRBD1 | 14 | TRBJ2-7 | TRBV5-6 | NA | TGTGCCAGCAGCTTGGGTAGCCCAGGGGGTAGTATCGGATTC | CASSLGSPGGSIGF
NA | 14 | TRBJ2-2 | TRBV7-8 | NA | TGTGCCACCAAAGCGGCTGAGAACACCGGGGAGCTGTTTTTT | CATKAAENTGELFF
NA | 12 | TRBJ2-5 | TRBV6-1 | few | TGTGCCAGCTTAGGACAGCAAGAGACCCAGTACTTC | CASLGQQETQYF
NA | 13 | TRBJ2-7 | TRBV7-9 | NA | TGTGCCAGCAGGCCAACGATAAGAGACGAGCAGTACTTC | CASRPTIRDEQYF
NA | 12 | TRBJ1-2 | TRBV27 | NA | TGTGCCAGCAGGCGGGAGGACTATGGCTACACCTTC | CASRREDYGYTF
NA | 16 | TRBJ1-6 | TRBV27 | NA | TGTGCCAGCAGCCTAAGGGGGGGGCAGGGGAATTCACCCCTCCACTTT | CASSLRGGQGNSPLHF
TRBD1 | 14 | TRBJ1-2 | TRBV2 | NA | TGTGCCAGCAGCGGATTACAGGGGGCGTATGGCTACACCTTC | CASSGLQGAYGYTF
TRBD1 | 14 | TRBJ2-5 | TRBV4-1 | NA | TGCGCCAGCAGCCCCCGCAGGGGGCCTGAGACCCAGTACTTC | CASSPRRGPETQYF
TRBD1 | 14 | TRBJ2-5 | TRBV7-6 | NA | TGTGCCAGCAGCCATGACAGGGACGGAGAGACCCAGTACTTC | CASSHDRDGETQYF
TRBD1 | 16 | TRBJ2-2 | TRBV11-3 | few | TGTGCCAGCAGCGCAGGGACAGCTAAGAACACCGGGGAGCTGTTTTTT | CASSAGTAKNTGELFF
NA | 14 | TRBJ1-1 | TRBV7-2 | NA | TGTGCCAGCAGCCCCACAGGGTTGAACACTGAAGCTTTCTTT | CASSPTGLNTEAFF
TRBD1 | 16 | TRBJ1-2 | TRBV7-9 | NA | TGTGCCAGCAGCGCCAGGGACAGGGGGCCGGACTATGGCTACACCTTC | CASSARDRGPDYGYTF
NA | 14 | TRBJ1-2 | TRBV18 | NA | TGTGCCAGCTCACCCTCACAGGATAACTATGGCTACACCTTC | CASSPSQDNYGYTF
NA | 15 | TRBJ2-1 | TRBV9 | NA | TGTGCCAGCAGGCGGGGTCCCAGCTCCTACAATGAGCAGTTCTTC | CASRRGPSSYNEQFF
NA | 14 | TRBJ2-7 | TRBV15 | NA | TGTGCCACCAGCGGGTACAGGCTTTCCTACGAGCAGTACTTC | CATSGYRLSYEQYF
TRBD1 | 16 | TRBJ2-5 | TRBV5-1 | NA | TGCGCCAGCAGCTTGGGGATCAAAACAGGGGGAGAGACCCAGTACTTC | CASSLGIKTGGETQYF
NA | 15 | TRBJ2-1 | TRBV5-1 | NA | TGCGCCAGCAGCTTAGGGGATAGCGGCTGGAATGAGCAGTTCTTC | CASSLGDSGWNEQFF
NA | 15 | TRBJ2-7 | TRBV10-1 | NA | TGCGCCAGCAGTGAAGGTGTACAGAGCCACTACGAGCAGTACTTC | CASSEGVQSHYEQYF
NA | 14 | TRBJ2-1 | TRBV19 | NA | TGTGCCAGTAGTATCCTAGTAGGCGACAATGAGCAGTTCTTC | CASSILVGDNEQFF
TRBD1 | 16 | TRBJ2-5 | TRBV7-6 | NA | TGTGCCAGCAGCTTACGACCCGGGACAGGGGGGGAGACCCAGTACTTC | CASSLRPGTGGETQYF
TRBD1 | 13 | TRBJ2-2 | TRBV29-1 | NA | TGCAGCGTTGTACAGGGGACGACCGGGGAGCTGTTTTTT | CSVVQGTTGELFF
NA | 13 | TRBJ2-7 | TRBV9 | NA | TGTGCCAGCAGCGTAGTCCCGGGGTACGAGCAGTACTTC | CASSVVPGYEQYF